One and the same sample provided the 9 T cell receptor beta chains below, sequenced in a study of cytomegalovirus exposure and HLA in healthy donors. PCR used 60 Vbeta primers and 13 Jbeta primers. Sequencing used immunoSEQ multiplex PCR; TCRdb keeps in-frame clones, though not all of them. Among fewer than 250,000 clones, more than 65% were seen once, and the ten largest hold approximately 2.8%. What was sequenced was PBMCs. Receptors originate from a woman under 40 in good health and CMV-seropositive.

This clone was counted only a few times. The chain is built from TRBV11-2 and TRBJ2-5; a weak D match, TRBD2 (6 bases). The J call could be wrong; TRBJ2-7 is a better fit for the DNA end. CDR3 length: 16 residues. Germline CDR1 and CDR2: SGHAT and FQNNGV. The CDR3, as DNA: TGTGCCAGCAGCCCCACCGTAGGTAGCGGACACTACGAGCAGTACTTC. It codes for CASSPTVGSGHYEQYF.

This chain uses TRBV6-5 with TRBJ2-3; D is possibly TRBD2 (5 bases). V was trimmed by 0 bases and J by 3 bases, leaving 7 bases between them. Looked up from germline, CDR1 is MNHEY and CDR2 is SVGAGI. The CDR3 loop spans 14 amino acids. In nucleotides, the CDR3 is TGTGCCAGCAGTTACTCAAGGACTACAGATACGCAGTATTTT. Amino acid sequence: CASSYSRTTDTQYF.

This chain uses TRBV29-1 with TRBJ2-6; 7 bases map to TRBD1. Looked up from germline, CDR1 is SQVTM and CDR2 is ANQGSEA. The CDR3 loop spans 15 amino acids. V dropped 3 bases and J dropped 1; count of bases not matched to a gene: 3. CDR3 region: CSVEVRGSGANVLTF. The CDR3 nucleotides read TGCAGCGTTGAGGTCAGGGGGTCTGGGGCCAACGTCCTGACTTTC.

The V call is TRBV6-1, the J call TRBJ1-2, with D unresolved. CDR3 length: 14 residues. CDR1 is MNHNS, CDR2 SASEGT, per germline. V dropped 6 bases and J dropped 0 bases, with 11 bases sitting between them. In DNA form, the CDR3 reads TGTGCCAGCAGCCCCGACACTGCTAACTATGGCTACACCTTC. This encodes CASSPDTANYGYTF.

V usage is TRBV11-2 and J usage is TRBJ2-1; TRBD2 aligns across 7 bases. V was clipped by 3 bases and J by 2 bases; unmatched bases: 4. The length of the CDR3 is 15 residues. Germline V CDR1 and CDR2: SGHAT, FQNNGV. The CDR3 DNA follows: TGTGCCAGCAGCTTGACGGGAGGAACCTACAATGAGCAGTTCTTC. Its protein product is CASSLTGGTYNEQFF.

V and J are TRBV7-9 and TRBJ2-1; no firm D call. Trimming removed 5 bases at V and 0 bases at J, with 11 bases between. Per the germline V gene, CDR1 is SEHNR and CDR2 is FQNEAQ (reference sequence). This CDR3 region has 15 residues. This chain's CDR3 is CASSLGYGSYNEQFF. DNA for the CDR3: TGTGCCAGCAGCCTCGGTTACGGCTCCTACAATGAGCAGTTCTTC. Full variable domain (remainder filled in from reference TRBV7-9 and TRBJ2-1): DTGVSQNPRHKITKRGQNVTFRCDPISEHNRLYWYRQTLGQGPEFLTYFQNEAQLEKSRLLSDRFSAERPKGSFSTLEIQRTEQGDSAMYLCASSLGYGSYNEQFFGPGTRLTVL.

The J gene is TRBJ1-2, the V gene TRBV10-3; D unresolved. Germline V gene lookup returns CDR1 ENHRY and CDR2 SYGVKD. V shed 0 bases and J shed 5 bases, with 16 bases lying between them. The CDR3 is 16 residues long. The CDR3 sequence: CAISESKYPGSYGYTF. The CDR3 nucleotides read TGTGCCATCAGTGAGTCGAAATACCCAGGTTCATATGGCTACACCTTC.

The gene calls are TRBV5-1 and TRBJ2-7, with D tentatively TRBD2 (6 bases). The CDR3 has 13 amino acids. Germline assignment: CDR1 SGHRS and CDR2 YFSETQ. The V and J ends lost 0 bases and 6 bases respectively, with 10 bases between them. The CDR3 sequence: CASSLGLEGEQYF. The CDR3 DNA sequence: TGCGCCAGCAGCTTGGGACTAGAAGGCGAGCAGTACTTC.

The CDR3 DNA follows: TGTGCCAGCTCACTCTCCGGGATTAGCACAGATACGCAGTATTTT. Translating it yields CASSLSGISTDTQYF. The V gene is TRBV18, the J gene TRBJ2-3; TRBD2 might be the D (5 bases). The V gene's germline CDR1 is KGHSH and CDR2 LQKENI. With 4 bases removed from V and 0 bases from J, the gap between germline ends came to 11 bases. This CDR3 spans 15 amino acids.